This section outlines one T cell receptor (beta chain) sequence together with its context. The sample originates from a study of blood T cells in healthy people across ages. A second PCR of roughly 6 to 12 cycles used a sample-barcoded 5' primer and a J-beta primer mix. TCRdb processed the 5' RACE reads anew with MiXCR; each CDR3 protein has one entry. The data hold roughly 790,000 distinct CDR3 sequences, with more than 40% observed a single time. The V end was cut by 6 bases, the J end by 6 bases, with 18 bases between. Looked up from germline, CDR1 is WSHSY and CDR2 is SAAADI. This CDR3 spans 15 amino acids.

V is TRBV10-2 and J is TRBJ1-5; D gene ambiguous. Sequencing was carried out using blood. The clonotype was recovered from a woman in her fifties or sixties in good health. CDR3 region: CASSERVPVGQPQHF. In nucleotides, the CDR3 is TGCGCCAGCAGCGAGAGGGTCCCTGTGGGTCAGCCCCAGCATTTT.